This TCR beta chain was captured by sequencing in a study of PD-1 blockade in mismatch repair-deficient tumors. Background on the study: All were previously treated, progressing patients with some twelve mismatch repair-deficient cancer types.

The study, taken as a whole, reports: Tumor-resident clones, often absent from pretreatment blood, expanded after pembrolizumab and then contracted.

Germline V gene lookup returns CDR1 SEHNR and CDR2 FQNEAQ (reference sequence). CDR3 length: 18 amino acids. The V gene lost 6 bases and the J gene lost 2 bases, with 23 bases spanning the gap. On this clone itself: Its antigen is not identified.

Assay used: immunoSEQ multiplex PCR; TCRdb lists only in-frame clones, some missing. The profile shows about 130,000 clones, 85% to 90% of them singletons. Mismatch repair deficiency was confirmed in all patients, by PCR or immunohistochemistry. The TCR-sequenced patients were three responders to pembrolizumab. This specimen consisted of peripheral blood, obtained 70 to 73 weeks after starting pembrolizumab. The sequence was obtained from an adult with mismatch repair-deficient cancer. The chain couples TRBV7-9 to TRBJ2-1; tentatively, D is TRBD1 or TRBD2 (5 bases each). The CDR3 DNA follows: TGTGCCAGCAGTTCCACTACTGGGTCTGGGGGTCCCTACAATGAGCAGTTCTTC. The encoded protein is CASSSTTGSGGPYNEQFF. The whole variable domain, remainder taken from reference TRBV7-9 and TRBJ2-1, is DTGVSQNPRHKITKRGQNVTFRCDPISEHNRLYWYRQTLGQGPEFLTYFQNEAQLEKSRLLSDRFSAERPKGSFSTLEIQRTEQGDSAMYLCASSSTTGSGGPYNEQFFGPGTRLTVL.